This section outlines one TCR beta chain sequence together with its context. This sample stems from a study of blood T cell repertoires in COVID-19. On the study more broadly: PBMCs, B-cell-depleted T cells, or T cells provided the cDNA or gDNA that made up the material.

Only in-frame clones appear in the TCRdb table, and some are missing; sequencing was by immunoSEQ multiplex PCR. The table has approximately 65,000 clones, 86% seen once. Trimming shortened V by 0 bases and J by 3 bases, and 17 bases separated the two germline ends. Germline V CDR1 and CDR2: MNHNS, SASEGT. This CDR3 contains 17 residues. The receptor was isolated from a man in his fifties with acute or convalescent COVID-19. Material: peripheral blood. The chain recombines TRBV6-1 with TRBJ1-2, with D maybe TRBD1 (5 bases). The CDR3, as DNA: TGTGCCAGCAGTGAAGCTAGGCGGGGGAGCGGAGACTATGGCTACACCTTC. Translated: CASSEARRGSGDYGYTF.